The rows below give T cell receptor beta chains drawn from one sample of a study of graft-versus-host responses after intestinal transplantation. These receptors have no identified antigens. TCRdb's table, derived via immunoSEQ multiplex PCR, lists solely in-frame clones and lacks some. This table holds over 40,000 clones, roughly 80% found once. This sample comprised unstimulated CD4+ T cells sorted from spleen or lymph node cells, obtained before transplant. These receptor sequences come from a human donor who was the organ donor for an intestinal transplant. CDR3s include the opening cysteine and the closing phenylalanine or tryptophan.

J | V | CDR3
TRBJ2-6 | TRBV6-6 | CASSSKRSGANVLTF
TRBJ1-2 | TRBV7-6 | CASSLEPGKVGEDYGYTF
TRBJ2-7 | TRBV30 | CAGRRRGGSGRPPYEQYF
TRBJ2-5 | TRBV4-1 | CASSQETRAVAQETQYF
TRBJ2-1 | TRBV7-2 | CASSLPTLREQFF
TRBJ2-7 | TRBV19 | CASSIGVRSYEQYF
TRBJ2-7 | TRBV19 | CASSLRGEQYF
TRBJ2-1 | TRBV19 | CASRGKLAGMNEQFF
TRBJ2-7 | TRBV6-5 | CASRWAYEQYF
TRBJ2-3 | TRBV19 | CASSDGTRQYF
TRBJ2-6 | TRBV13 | CASSLVLGAGANVLTF
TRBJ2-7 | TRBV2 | CASRVTAAGMDF
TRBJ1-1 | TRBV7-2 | CASSLGQTNTEAFF
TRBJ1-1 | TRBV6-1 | CASSEGRRGTEAFF
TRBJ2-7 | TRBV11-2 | CASSFGGSYEQYF
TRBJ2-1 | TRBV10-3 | CAISEPTGTGSYNEQFF
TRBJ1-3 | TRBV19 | CATGQALTGNTIYF
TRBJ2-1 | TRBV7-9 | CASSLPAGAYNEQFF
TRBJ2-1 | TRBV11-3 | CASSLVGQVIYNEQFF
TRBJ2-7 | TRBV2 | CASSEDRAPYEQYF
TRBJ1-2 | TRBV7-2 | CASSLDRGGGYTF
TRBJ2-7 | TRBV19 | CASSTGTYEQYF
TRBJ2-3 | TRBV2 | CASSERVDTDTQYF
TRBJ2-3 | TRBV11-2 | CASSQTSGGPHTQYF
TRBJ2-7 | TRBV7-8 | CASSLEARGYEQYF
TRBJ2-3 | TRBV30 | CAWTSGGDTQYF
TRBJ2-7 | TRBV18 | CASSPQGAYEQYF
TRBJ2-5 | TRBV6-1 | CASSEAVFLTGILYKETQYF
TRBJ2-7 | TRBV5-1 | CASSSSPDGYEQYF
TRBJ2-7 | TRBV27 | CASSFDREGGNEQYF
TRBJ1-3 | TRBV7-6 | CASSLAPRLSGNTIYF
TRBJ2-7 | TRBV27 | CASSRGLPYEQYF
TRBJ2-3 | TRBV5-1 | CASSLGLAGTDTQYF
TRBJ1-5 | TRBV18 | CASSPPGGQGAGQPQHF
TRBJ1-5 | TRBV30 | CAWGSEGLQPQHF
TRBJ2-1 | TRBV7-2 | CASSIRLSYEQFF
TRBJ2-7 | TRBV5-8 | CASSLVLAGGEQYF
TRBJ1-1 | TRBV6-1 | CASSGARALSTEAFF
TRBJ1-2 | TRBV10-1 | CASSSEPGSRKTYGYTF
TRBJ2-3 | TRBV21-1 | CASSKEHPMTGRTDTQYF
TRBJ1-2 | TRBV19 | CASSTDRGANYGYTF
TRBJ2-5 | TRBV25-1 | CASSDFLVGGRETQYF